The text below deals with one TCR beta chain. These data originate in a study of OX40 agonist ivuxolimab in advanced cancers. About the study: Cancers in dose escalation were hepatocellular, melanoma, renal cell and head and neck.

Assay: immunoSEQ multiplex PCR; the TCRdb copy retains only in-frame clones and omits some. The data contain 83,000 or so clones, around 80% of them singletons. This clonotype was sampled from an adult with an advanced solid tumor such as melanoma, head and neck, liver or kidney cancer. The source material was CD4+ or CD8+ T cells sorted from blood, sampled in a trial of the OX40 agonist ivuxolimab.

The CDR3: CAISESGDQPQHF. As DNA, the CDR3 is TGTGCCATCAGTGAGTCTGGCGATCAGCCCCAGCATTTT. The chain has TRBV10-3 and TRBJ1-5; unclear D gene. Trimming removed 0 bases at V and 5 bases at J, with 5 bases between. The germline V gene has CDR1 ENHRY and CDR2 SYGVKD. CDR3 size: 13 residues.